This entry is about one T cell receptor beta chain. This sample is part of a study of patients and donors after allogeneic stem cell transplantation. TCRdb processed the RT-PCR reads anew with MiXCR; each CDR3 protein has one entry. The sample has tens of thousands of distinct CDR3 sequences, roughly 50% seen once. The sequence came from a human donor who was either an allogeneic HSCT recipient or a stem cell or donor lymphocyte infusion donor (not recorded which). It is not recorded whose cells these are; they may come from a transplant donor. The specimen was blood, either unsorted or a sorted T cell fraction (not recorded which).

As DNA, the CDR3 is TGTGCCAGCCGGTCGGGGATCTTTTCAGATACGCAGTATTTT. Translated, it gives CASRSGIFSDTQYF. The chain carries TRBV12-3 or TRBV12-4 and TRBJ2-3, with D possibly being TRBD2 (5 bases). CDR3 size: 14 residues. Trimming removed 8 bases from V and 4 bases from J, with 16 bases in between.